The source of this TCR beta chain is a study of blood T cell repertoires in COVID-19. Seattle participants joined during active infection and were tracked over time. This clone was picked up a small number of times. CDR1 MDHEN and CDR2 SYDVKM come from the germline V gene. CDR3 length equals 15 residues. V was trimmed by 1 base and J by 3 bases, leaving 9 bases between them. Some clones are missing from TCRdb's copy, which holds only in-frame ones; the method was immunoSEQ multiplex PCR. The top ten clones hold approximately 3.8% of a sample with about 43,000 clones, around 87% of them seen once. The sequence was obtained from a man aged 35-49 years with COVID-19, enrolled during active disease. The source material was peripheral blood. The V gene is TRBV28, the J gene TRBJ1-4; possibly TRBD1 for D (5 bases). Here the CDR3 reads CASSLYGDSNEKLFF. The CDR3 nucleotides are TGTGCCAGCAGTTTATACGGGGACTCTAATGAAAAACTGTTTTTT. The full variable domain, its missing parts supplied by reference TRBV28 and TRBJ1-4, is DVKVTQSSRYLVKRTGEKVFLECVQDMDHENMFWYRQDPGLGLRLIYFSYDVKMKEKGDIPEGYSVSREKKERFSLILESASTNQTSMYLCASSLYGDSNEKLFFGSGTQLSVL.